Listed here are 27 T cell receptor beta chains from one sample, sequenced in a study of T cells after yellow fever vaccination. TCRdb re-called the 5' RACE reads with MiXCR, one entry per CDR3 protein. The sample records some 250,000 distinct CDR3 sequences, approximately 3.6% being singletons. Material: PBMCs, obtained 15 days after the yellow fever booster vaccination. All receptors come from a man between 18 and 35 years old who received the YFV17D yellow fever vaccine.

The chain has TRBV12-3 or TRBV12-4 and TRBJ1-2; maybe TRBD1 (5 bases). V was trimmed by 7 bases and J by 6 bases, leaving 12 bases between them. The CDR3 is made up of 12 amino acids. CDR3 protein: CASTATEDGYTF. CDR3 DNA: TGTGCCAGCACCGCGACAGAGGATGGCTACACCTTC.

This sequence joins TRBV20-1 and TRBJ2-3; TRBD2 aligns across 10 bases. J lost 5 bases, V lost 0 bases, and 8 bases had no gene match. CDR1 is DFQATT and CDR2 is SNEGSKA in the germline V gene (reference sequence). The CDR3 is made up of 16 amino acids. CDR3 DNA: TGCAGTGCTAGAGATCTCCCTAGCGGGGGAGGAGATACGCAGTATTTT. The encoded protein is CSARDLPSGGGDTQYF.

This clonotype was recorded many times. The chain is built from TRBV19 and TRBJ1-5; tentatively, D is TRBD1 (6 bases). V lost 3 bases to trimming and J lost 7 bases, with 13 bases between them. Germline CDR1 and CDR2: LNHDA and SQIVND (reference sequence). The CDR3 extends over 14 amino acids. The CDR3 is CASSIPQGNQPQHF. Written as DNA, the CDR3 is TGTGCCAGTAGTATCCCCCAGGGGAACCAGCCCCAGCATTTT.

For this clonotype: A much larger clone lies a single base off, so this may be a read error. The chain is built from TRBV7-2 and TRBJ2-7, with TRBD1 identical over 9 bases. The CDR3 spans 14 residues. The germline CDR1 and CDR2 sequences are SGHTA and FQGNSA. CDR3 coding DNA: TGTGCCAGCAGCCCGCGACAGGGGGTAGGCGAGCTGTACTTC. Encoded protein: CASSPRQGVGELYF.

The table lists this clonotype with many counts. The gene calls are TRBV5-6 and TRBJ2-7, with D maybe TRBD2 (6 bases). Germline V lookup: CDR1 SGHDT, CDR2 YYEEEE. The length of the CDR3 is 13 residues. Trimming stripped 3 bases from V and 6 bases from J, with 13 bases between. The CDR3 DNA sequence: TGTGCCAGCAGCTCCGGGACTTTCGGCGAGCAGTACGTC. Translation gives CASSSGTFGEQYV.

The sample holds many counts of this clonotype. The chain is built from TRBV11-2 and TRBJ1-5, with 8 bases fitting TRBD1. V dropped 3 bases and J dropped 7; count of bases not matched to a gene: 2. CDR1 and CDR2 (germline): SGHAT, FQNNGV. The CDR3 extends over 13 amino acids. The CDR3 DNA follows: TGTGCCAGCAGCTTCGGGACAGGACAGCCCCAGCATTTT. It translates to CASSFGTGQPQHF.

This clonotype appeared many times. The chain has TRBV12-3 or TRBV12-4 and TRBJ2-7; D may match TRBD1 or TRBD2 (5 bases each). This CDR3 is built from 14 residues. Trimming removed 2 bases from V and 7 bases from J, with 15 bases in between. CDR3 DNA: TGTGCCAGCAGTTTACGGCAGGGAGATCGGGAGCAGTACGTC. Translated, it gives CASSLRQGDREQYV.

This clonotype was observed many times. CDR3 sequence reads: CASDKRGRSEAFF. Written as DNA, the CDR3 is TGTGCCAGCGACAAAAGGGGACGGTCTGAAGCTTTCTTT. The chain recombines TRBV12-3 or TRBV12-4 with TRBJ1-1, with a weak D call TRBD1 (5 bases). Trimming pared 8 bases from V and 6 bases from J, leaving 16 bases between. The CDR3 is 13 residues long.

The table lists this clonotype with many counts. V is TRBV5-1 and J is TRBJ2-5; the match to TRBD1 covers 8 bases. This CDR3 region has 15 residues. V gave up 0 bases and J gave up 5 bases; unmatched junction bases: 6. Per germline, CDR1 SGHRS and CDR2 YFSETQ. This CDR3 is CASSLGQGLMETQYF. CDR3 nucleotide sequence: TGCGCCAGCAGCTTGGGACAGGGGCTGATGGAGACCCAGTACTTC.

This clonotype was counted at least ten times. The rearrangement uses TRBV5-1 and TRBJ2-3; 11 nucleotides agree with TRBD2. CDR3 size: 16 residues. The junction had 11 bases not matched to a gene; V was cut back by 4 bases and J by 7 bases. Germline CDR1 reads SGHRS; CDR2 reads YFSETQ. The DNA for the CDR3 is TGCGCCAGCAGCGAGACACTGACTAGCGGGGAGCATACGCAGTATTTT. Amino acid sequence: CASSETLTSGEHTQYF.

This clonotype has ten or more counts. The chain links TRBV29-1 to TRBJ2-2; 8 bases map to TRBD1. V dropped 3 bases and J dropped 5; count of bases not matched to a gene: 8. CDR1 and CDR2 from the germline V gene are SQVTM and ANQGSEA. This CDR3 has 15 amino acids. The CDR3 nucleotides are TGCAGCGTTGAGGCTCGGGGACAGGAAACCGGGGAGCTGTTTTTT. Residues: CSVEARGQETGELFF.

The CDR3 sequence is CASRLERRDSTDTQYF. As DNA, the CDR3 is TGTGCAAGTCGCTTAGAAAGGAGGGATTCCACAGATACGCAGTATTTT. This sequence joins TRBV12-2 and TRBJ2-3; the table's D gene call, TRBD2, was not cross checked with the DNA. TRBV12-2 is reported as a pseudogene. This CDR3 is built from 16 residues.

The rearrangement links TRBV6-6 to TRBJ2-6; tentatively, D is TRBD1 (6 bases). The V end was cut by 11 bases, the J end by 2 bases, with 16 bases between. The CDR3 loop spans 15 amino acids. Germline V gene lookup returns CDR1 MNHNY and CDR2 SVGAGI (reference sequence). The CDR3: CACRTDLAGANVLTF. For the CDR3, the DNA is TGTGCCTGTAGGACAGACCTAGCTGGGGCCAACGTCCTGACTTTC.

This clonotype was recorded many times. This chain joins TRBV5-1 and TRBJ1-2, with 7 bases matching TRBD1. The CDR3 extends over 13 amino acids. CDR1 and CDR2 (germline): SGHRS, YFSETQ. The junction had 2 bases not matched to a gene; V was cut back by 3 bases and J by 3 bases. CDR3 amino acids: CASSSGTDYGYTF. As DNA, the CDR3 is TGCGCCAGCAGCTCCGGGACAGACTATGGCTACACCTTC.

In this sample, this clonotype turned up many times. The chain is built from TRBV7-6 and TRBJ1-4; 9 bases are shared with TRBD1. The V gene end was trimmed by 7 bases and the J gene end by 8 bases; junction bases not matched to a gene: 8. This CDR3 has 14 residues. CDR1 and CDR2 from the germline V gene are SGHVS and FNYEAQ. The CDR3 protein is CASTSGQGKEKLFF. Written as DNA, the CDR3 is TGTGCCAGCACCTCGGGACAGGGAAAAGAAAAACTGTTTTTT. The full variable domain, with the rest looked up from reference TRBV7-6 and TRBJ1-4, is GAGVSQSPRYKVTKRGQDVALRCDPISGHVSLYWYRQALGQGPEFLTYFNYEAQQDKSGLPNDRFSAERPEGSISTLTIQRTEQRDSAMYRCASTSGQGKEKLFFGSGTQLSVL.

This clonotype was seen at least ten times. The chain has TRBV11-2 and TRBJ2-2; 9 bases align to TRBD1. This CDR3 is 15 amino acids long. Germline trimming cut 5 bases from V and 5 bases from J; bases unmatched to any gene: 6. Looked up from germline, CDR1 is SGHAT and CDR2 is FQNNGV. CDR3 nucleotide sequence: TGTGCCAGCAGCCAACAGGGGGCAGGGACCGGGGAGCTGTTTTTT. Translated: CASSQQGAGTGELFF.

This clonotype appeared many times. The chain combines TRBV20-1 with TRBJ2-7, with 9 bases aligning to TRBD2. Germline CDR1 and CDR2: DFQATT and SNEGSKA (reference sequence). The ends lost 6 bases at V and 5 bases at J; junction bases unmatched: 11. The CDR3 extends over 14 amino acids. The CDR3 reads CSAKAGGGAHEQYV. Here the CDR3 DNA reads TGCAGTGCCAAAGCGGGGGGAGGGGCCCACGAGCAGTACGTC.

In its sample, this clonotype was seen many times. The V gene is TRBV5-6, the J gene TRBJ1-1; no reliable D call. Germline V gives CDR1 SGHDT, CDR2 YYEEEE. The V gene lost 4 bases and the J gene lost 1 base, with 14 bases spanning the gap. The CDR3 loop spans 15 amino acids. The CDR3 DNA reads TGTGCCAGCAGCCCCCTCCCTGGAGAGAACACTGAAGCTTTCTTT. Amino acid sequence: CASSPLPGENTEAFF.

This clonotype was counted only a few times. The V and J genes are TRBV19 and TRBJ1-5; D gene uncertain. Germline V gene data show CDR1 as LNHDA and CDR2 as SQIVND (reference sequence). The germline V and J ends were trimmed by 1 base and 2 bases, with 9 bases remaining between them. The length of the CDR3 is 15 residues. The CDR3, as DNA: TGTGCCAGTAGTATAGTTAGGACGGGCAATCAGCCCCAGCATTTT. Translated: CASSIVRTGNQPQHF.

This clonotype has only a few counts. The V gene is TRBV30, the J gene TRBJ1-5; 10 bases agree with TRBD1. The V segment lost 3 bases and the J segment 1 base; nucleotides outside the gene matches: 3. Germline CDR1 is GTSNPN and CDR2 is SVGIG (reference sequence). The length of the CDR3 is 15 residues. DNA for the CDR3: TGTGCCTGGAGGACGACAGGGGGCAGCAATCAGCCCCAGCATTTT. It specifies CAWRTTGGSNQPQHF.

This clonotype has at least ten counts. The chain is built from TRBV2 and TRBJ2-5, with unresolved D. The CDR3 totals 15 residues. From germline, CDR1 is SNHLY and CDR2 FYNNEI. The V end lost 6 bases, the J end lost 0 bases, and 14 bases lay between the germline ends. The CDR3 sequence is CASRHRATDQETQYF. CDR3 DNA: TGTGCCAGCAGACACCGGGCAACGGACCAAGAGACCCAGTACTTC. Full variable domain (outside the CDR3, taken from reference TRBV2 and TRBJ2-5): EPEVTQTPSHQVTQMGQEVILRCVPISNHLYFYWYRQILGQKVEFLVSFYNNEISEKSEIFDDQFSVERPDGSNFTLKIRSTKLEDSAMYFCASRHRATDQETQYFGPGTRLLVL.

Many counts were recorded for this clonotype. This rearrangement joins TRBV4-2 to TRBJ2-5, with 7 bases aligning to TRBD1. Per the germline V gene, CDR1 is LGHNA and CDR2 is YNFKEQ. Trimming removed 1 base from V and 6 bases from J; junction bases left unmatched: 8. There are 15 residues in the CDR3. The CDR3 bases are TGTGCCAGCAGCCAAGGGACAGGAGCAAGAAAGACCCAGTACTTC. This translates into CASSQGTGARKTQYF.

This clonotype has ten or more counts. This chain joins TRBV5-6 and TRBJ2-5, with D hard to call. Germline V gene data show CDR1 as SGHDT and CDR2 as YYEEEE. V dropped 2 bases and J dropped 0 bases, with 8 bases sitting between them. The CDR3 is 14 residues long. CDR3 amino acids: CASSFSQYQETQYF. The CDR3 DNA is TGTGCCAGCAGCTTTTCCCAGTACCAAGAGACCCAGTACTTC.

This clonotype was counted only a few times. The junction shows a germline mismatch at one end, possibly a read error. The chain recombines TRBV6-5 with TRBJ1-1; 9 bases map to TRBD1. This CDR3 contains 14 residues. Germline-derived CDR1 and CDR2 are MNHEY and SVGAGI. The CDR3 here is CASLGQGRKTDAFF. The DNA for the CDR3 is TGTGCCAGCCTAGGACAGGGGCGAAAAACTGACGCTTTCTTT.

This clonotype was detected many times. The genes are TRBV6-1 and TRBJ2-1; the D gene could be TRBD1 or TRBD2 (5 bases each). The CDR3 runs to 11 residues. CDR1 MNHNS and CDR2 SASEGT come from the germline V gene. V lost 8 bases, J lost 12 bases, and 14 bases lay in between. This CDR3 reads CASGAGVGQFF. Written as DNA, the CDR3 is TGTGCCAGCGGGGCCGGGGTCGGGCAGTTCTTC.

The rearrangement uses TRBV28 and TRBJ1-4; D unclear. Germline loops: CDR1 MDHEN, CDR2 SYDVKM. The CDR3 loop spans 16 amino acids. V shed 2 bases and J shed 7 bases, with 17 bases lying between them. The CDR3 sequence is CASSLRWGRLGEKLFF. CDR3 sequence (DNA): TGTGCCAGCAGTTTAAGGTGGGGAAGATTAGGTGAAAAACTGTTTTTT.

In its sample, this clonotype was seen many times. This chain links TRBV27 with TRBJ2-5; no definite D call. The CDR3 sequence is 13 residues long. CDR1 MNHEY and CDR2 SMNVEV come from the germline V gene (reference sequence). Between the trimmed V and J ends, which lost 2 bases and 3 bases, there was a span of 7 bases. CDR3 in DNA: TGTGCCAGCAGTTTAGCTGATGAAGAGACCCAGTACTTC. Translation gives CASSLADEETQYF.